This is a list of T cell receptor beta chains from one sample in a study of regulatory T cells in long-lasting Graves disease. MiXCR, applied by TCRdb to the multiplex PCR reads, yields one record per CDR3 protein. Here the sample spans 390,000 or so distinct CDR3 sequences, about an eighth being singletons. Another study also made use of these data, one on T cells in Graves' hyperthyroidism and ophthalmopathy.

The sample in question was peripheral blood mononuclear cells (PBMCs), obtained at new diagnosis, from a patient treated with antithyroid drugs. Every receptor here comes from a woman aged 18-29 years with Graves disease. Both conserved end residues are part of each CDR3. A D gene is named only where the DNA matches it firmly. Clone size is given for some rows only: seen once, a few or many times, or a class if the clone is expanded.

clone_size	d_call	v_call	j_call	cdr3_nt	cdr3_aa
many	TRBD1	TRBV24-1	TRBJ2-1	TGTGCCACCAGTGACTCGACAGGGAGCTCCTACAATGAGCAGTTCTTC	CATSDSTGSSYNEQFF
.	.	TRBV9	TRBJ2-2	TGTGCCAGCAGCCCCCTTCTAGACACCGGGGAGCTGTTTTTT	CASSPLLDTGELFF
many	.	TRBV28	TRBJ2-5	TGTGCCAGCAGTTTCCCAGAAGGATCCGGACAAGAGACCCAGTACTTC	CASSFPEGSGQETQYF
many	TRBD1	TRBV7-9	TRBJ1-1	TGTGCCAGCAGCCATTGGACAGGGGAGAAGGGCACTGAAGCTTTCTTT	CASSHWTGEKGTEAFF
many	.	TRBV27	TRBJ2-3	TGTGCCAGCAGTTTCTCAGGGTACACAGATACGCAGTATTTT	CASSFSGYTDTQYF
many	TRBD1	TRBV5-1	TRBJ2-7	TGCGCCAGCAGCCCCCGCCGGGACAGGGGTTTATCCTACGAGCAGTACTTC	CASSPRRDRGLSYEQYF
.	.	TRBV12-3/TRBV12-4	TRBJ2-4	TGTGCCACCGGTGGGGCCAAAAACATTCAGTACTTC	CATGGAKNIQYF
many	TRBD2	TRBV15	TRBJ2-7	TGTGCCACCAGCACCCGCCGGGGGGTCTACTACGAGCAGTACTTC	CATSTRRGVYYEQYF
few	TRBD1	TRBV4-1	TRBJ1-1	TGCGCCAGCAGCCAAGCCAGGGGGCTACTGGCTGAAGCTTTCTTT	CASSQARGLLAEAFF
many	.	TRBV6-1	TRBJ2-1	TGTGCCAGCAGTGAAGCTTCGACAGGTTGGGACTATGAGCAGTTCTTC	CASSEASTGWDYEQFF
many	.	TRBV28	TRBJ2-7	TGTGCCAGCAGTACGCCGGACGGAGCCTACGAGCAGTACTTC	CASSTPDGAYEQYF
.	TRBD1	TRBV6-1	TRBJ1-1	TGTGCCAGCAGAGAAAACAGGGGGACTGAAGCTTTCTTT	CASRENRGTEAFF
many	.	TRBV18	TRBJ1-4	TGTGCCAGCTCAACGGGTCGATCGGGTGAAAAACTGTTTTTT	CASSTGRSGEKLFF
many	TRBD2	TRBV27	TRBJ2-3	TGTGCCAGCAGTTTATCGACTAGCGGTCTCGGGCAGTATTTT	CASSLSTSGLGQYF
few	.	TRBV4-2	TRBJ1-6	TGTGCCAGCAGCCAAGGGGTATATAATTCACCCCTCCACTTT	CASSQGVYNSPLHF
many	TRBD2	TRBV20-1	TRBJ2-1	TGCAGTGCTAGATTCCGGGGGGGGAGCTCCTACAATGAGCAGTTCTTC	CSARFRGGSSYNEQFF
few	.	TRBV10-3	TRBJ2-2	TGTGCCATCACCCAAACTGCCGGGACAATGAACACCGGGGAGCTGTTTTTT	CAITQTAGTMNTGELFF
many	.	TRBV18	TRBJ1-2	TGTGCCAGCTCACCACTTAGCAGGATAAACTATGGCTACACCTTC	CASSPLSRINYGYTF
many	.	TRBV20-1	TRBJ2-5	TGCAGTGCTAGTCCGCTCGTAGCGTTACAAGAGACCCAGTACTTC	CSASPLVALQETQYF
many	.	TRBV27	TRBJ1-1	TGTGCCAGCAGCCTAAGACCGAACACTGAAGCTTTCTTT	CASSLRPNTEAFF